These 2 T cell receptor beta chains came from one sample sequenced in a study of T cell responses to AZD1222 COVID-19 vaccine. Clones were sequenced by immunoSEQ multiplex PCR, and TCRdb holds only the in-frame ones, with some missing. The sample carries about 69,000 clones, roughly 85% recorded once. The source was peripheral blood, collected 28 days after the second AZD1222 dose. These receptors were collected from an adult who received the AZD1222 COVID-19 vaccine.

The CDR3 DNA follows: TGTGCCACCAGCAGAGGGCAGGTAGGGGAGCAGTTCTTC. Translating it yields CATSRGQVGEQFF. V gene TRBV15 combines with J gene TRBJ2-1; no clear D. V lost 1 base and J 10 bases, leaving 11 bases between the germline ends. Germline loops: CDR1 LNHNV, CDR2 YYDKDF (reference sequence). The CDR3 loop spans 13 amino acids.

This chain links TRBV9 with TRBJ2-6, with D possibly matching TRBD2 (5 bases). There are 16 residues in the CDR3. V was cut by 3 bases and J by 0 bases, with 10 bases left in between. CDR1 and CDR2 (germline): SGDLS, YYNGEE. In nucleotides, the CDR3 is TGTGCCAGCAGCGGTGCCCGGGACTCTGGGGCCAACGTCCTGACTTTC. It yields the protein CASSGARDSGANVLTF.